This T cell receptor beta chain stems from a study of blood T cell repertoires in COVID-19. Study-level background: Acute and convalescent COVID-19 specimens originated in the United States, Italy and Spain.

Germline V gene lookup returns CDR1 MDHEN and CDR2 SYDVKM. The length of the CDR3 is 16 residues. V shed 2 bases and J 6 bases; nucleotides not matched to a gene: 10. The data were produced by immunoSEQ multiplex PCR, yet TCRdb's version contains in-frame clones alone and is incomplete. The sample lists about 200,000 clones, around 90% occurring once. Donors in Cohort 3 who had recovered were those with two negative PCRs, healthcare professional clearance, or resolution of their symptoms. This receptor was obtained from a young woman who had recovered from COVID-19. The specimen sequenced was PBMCs or T cells enriched from blood (not recorded which). V gene TRBV28 combines with J gene TRBJ1-3; 7 positions match TRBD1. DNA for the CDR3: TGTGCCAGCAGTTTACCTTGGACAGGCCCGAAAAACACCATATATTTT. It codes for CASSLPWTGPKNTIYF.